Below are 17 T cell receptor beta chains sequenced from a single sample in a study of T cells after yellow fever vaccination. TCRdb independently ran MiXCR on the 5' RACE reads; one entry per CDR3 protein. The sample has about 400,000 distinct CDR3 sequences; around 6.5% are singletons. The specimen comprised PBMCs, sampled 5 days after the yellow fever booster vaccination. The source is a man aged 30 to 39 who received the YFV17D yellow fever vaccine.

The V and J genes are TRBV20-1 and TRBJ2-1; D uncertain. Per the germline V gene, CDR1 is DFQATT and CDR2 is SNEGSKA (reference sequence). The CDR3 has 13 residues. Trimming cost V 0 bases and J 10 bases, with 13 bases left between them. CDR3 protein: CSARDRRPFEQFF. For the CDR3, the DNA is TGCAGTGCTAGAGATCGCAGGCCATTCGAGCAGTTCTTC.

J is TRBJ1-2 and V is TRBV20-1, with 7 bases lining up with TRBD1. In germline, CDR1 is DFQATT, CDR2 SNEGSKA (reference sequence). The ends lost 5 bases at V and 4 bases at J; junction bases unmatched: 10. The CDR3 is 14 residues long. CDR3 region: CSAGPTGTSYGYTF. CDR3 DNA: TGCAGTGCTGGACCGACAGGGACTAGCTATGGCTACACCTTC.

This clonotype was detected ten times or more. The J gene is TRBJ2-7, the V gene TRBV20-1; D perhaps matches TRBD1 (5 bases). This CDR3 spans 13 amino acids. CDR1 and CDR2 (germline): DFQATT, SNEGSKA (reference sequence). Trimming took off 7 bases at V and 0 bases at J, with 13 bases between the two ends. The CDR3 spells CSGGSGFSYEQYF. The DNA for the CDR3 is TGCAGTGGGGGCTCCGGATTCTCCTACGAGCAGTACTTC.

This clonotype was recorded many times. V is TRBV5-1 and J is TRBJ2-7; weak D call: TRBD1 (5 bases). This CDR3 contains 15 residues. V was pared by 0 bases and J by 2 bases, with 12 bases between. The V gene's germline CDR1 is SGHRS and CDR2 YFSETQ. This chain's CDR3 is CASSLDTGSPYEQYF. The CDR3 region has the DNA TGCGCCAGCAGCTTGGATACAGGTTCGCCCTACGAGCAGTACTTC. The full variable domain, in which reference TRBV5-1 and TRBJ2-7 provide the parts outside the CDR3, is KAGVTQTPRYLIKTRGQQVTLSCSPISGHRSVSWYQQTPGQGLQFLFEYFSETQRNKGNFPGRFSGRQFSNSRSEMNVSTLELGDSALYLCASSLDTGSPYEQYFGPGTRLTVT.

This chain joins TRBV5-1 and TRBJ2-2; 7 nucleotides align to TRBD1. Germline loops: CDR1 SGHRS, CDR2 YFSETQ. V lost 7 bases, J lost 0 bases, and 3 bases stayed unmatched. The CDR3 covers 14 residues. The CDR3 coding sequence is TGCGCCAGCCGGGGACAGCCGAACACCGGGGAGCTGTTTTTT. It yields the protein CASRGQPNTGELFF.

This clonotype was detected only a few times. CDR3 protein: CSASFGGDTEAFF. As DNA, the CDR3 is TGCAGTGCTAGCTTCGGTGGGGACACTGAAGCTTTCTTT. This rearrangement joins TRBV20-1 to TRBJ1-1; D gene unclear. Trimming shortened V by 3 bases and J by 3 bases, and 11 bases separated the two germline ends. Germline V lookup: CDR1 DFQATT, CDR2 SNEGSKA (reference sequence). The CDR3 totals 13 residues.

This clonotype came up a few times. V usage is TRBV4-3 and J usage is TRBJ2-7, with TRBD2 matching over 8 bases. J gave up 0 bases and V 1 base, and 5 bases lay outside the gene matches. The CDR3 totals 16 residues. Germline assignment: CDR1 LGHNA and CDR2 YSLEER. CDR3 nucleotide sequence: TGCGCCAGCAGCCAAGGTAGCGGGGCACCCTCCTACGAGCAGTACTTC. It is translated as CASSQGSGAPSYEQYF.

This clonotype has a handful of counts. The chain joins TRBV7-2 to TRBJ2-1; D is perhaps TRBD2 (6 bases). The CDR3 is made up of 15 amino acids. Germline V CDR1 and CDR2: SGHTA, FQGNSA. Trimming took off 2 bases at V and 1 base at J, with 9 bases between the two ends. Here the CDR3 reads CASSLRGWSYNEQFF. CDR3 nucleotide sequence: TGTGCCAGCAGCTTACGGGGGTGGTCCTACAATGAGCAGTTCTTC.

Only a few counts were recorded for this clonotype. V usage is TRBV18 and J usage is TRBJ2-3; D call uncertain. Germline lookup yields CDR1 KGHSH and CDR2 LQKENI. Trimming took off 0 bases at V and 4 bases at J, with 14 bases between the two ends. This CDR3 has 16 residues. The CDR3 region is CASSPPDTWVSDTQYF. CDR3 nucleotide sequence: TGTGCCAGCTCACCACCGGATACTTGGGTGTCAGATACGCAGTATTTT.

Comments on this clonotype: A much larger clone differs by one base, so this may be a read error. J is TRBJ2-4 and V is TRBV5-5, with D perhaps matching TRBD1 or TRBD2 (5 bases each). Germline values: CDR1 SGHKS, CDR2 YYEKEE (reference sequence). V shed 4 bases and J shed 0 bases, with 14 bases lying between them. This CDR3 is built from 16 residues. CDR3 sequence reads: CASSQPGPQAKNIQYF. The CDR3 DNA sequence: TGTGCCAGCAGCCAACCGGGACCCCAAGCCAAAAACATTCAGTACTTC.

This clonotype was observed a handful of times. V is TRBV7-2 and J is TRBJ2-5, with D perhaps TRBD2 (7 bases). This CDR3 spans 13 amino acids. The germline V gene has CDR1 SGHTA and CDR2 FQGNSA. Trimming removed 5 bases from V and 9 bases from J, with 16 bases in between. CDR3 sequence reads: CASSHTGGGAQYF. CDR3 bases: TGTGCCAGCAGCCATACAGGAGGGGGGGCCCAGTACTTC.

This clonotype was counted at least ten times. The rearrangement uses TRBV12-3 or TRBV12-4 and TRBJ2-7; TRBD1 matches at 7 bases. This CDR3 is 15 amino acids long. Trimming removed 6 bases from V and 2 bases from J; junction bases left unmatched: 10. CDR3 bases: TGTGCCAGCAGCCAATGGGGGCAGGGGGCCTACGAGCAGTACTTC. Encoded protein: CASSQWGQGAYEQYF.

This clonotype appeared many times. V and J are TRBV7-2 and TRBJ2-3; TRBD2 is a possible D gene (6 bases). The CDR3 consists of 17 residues. Germline-derived CDR1 and CDR2 are SGHTA and FQGNSA. The V end was cut by 0 bases, the J end by 1 base, with 14 bases between. The CDR3 protein is CASSLAGGPLGTDTQYF. The CDR3 region has the DNA TGTGCCAGCAGCTTAGCGGGGGGACCCCTTGGCACAGATACGCAGTATTTT.

This rearrangement joins TRBV7-8 to TRBJ2-6, with 8 bases fitting TRBD1. In germline, CDR1 is SGHVS, CDR2 FQNEAQ. With 4 bases clipped from V and 3 bases from J, the junction kept 8 bases outside the gene matches. This CDR3 region has 17 residues. The CDR3 reads CASSSQGAASGANVLTF. As DNA, the CDR3 is TGTGCCAGCAGCTCCCAGGGGGCAGCGAGTGGGGCCAACGTCCTGACTTTC.

This clonotype was seen repeatedly, ten times or more. The rearrangement joins TRBV19 to TRBJ2-2, with D unresolved. Germline CDR1 LNHDA, CDR2 SQIVND (reference sequence). V gave up 2 bases and J gave up 4 bases, with 8 bases separating them. CDR3 length: 14 amino acids. DNA of the CDR3: TGTGCCAGTAGTATAACGGTAGTCACCGGGGAGCTGTTTTTT. This codes for CASSITVVTGELFF. Complete variable domain (other parts from reference TRBV19 and TRBJ2-2): DGGITQSPKYLFRKEGQNVTLSCEQNLNHDAMYWYRQDPGQGLRLIYYSQIVNDFQKGDIAEGYSVSREKKESFPLTVTSAQKNPTAFYLCASSITVVTGELFFGEGSRLTVL.

This clonotype has a handful of counts. J is TRBJ2-2 and V is TRBV7-9, with a weak D call TRBD2 (6 bases). CDR3 length: 17 residues. V dropped 5 bases and J dropped 1 base, with 17 bases sitting between them. From germline, CDR1 is SEHNR and CDR2 FQNEAQ (reference sequence). CDR3 residues: CASSPGVGEENTGELFF. The CDR3 coding sequence is TGTGCCAGCAGCCCAGGAGTGGGGGAGGAGAACACCGGGGAGCTGTTTTTT.

The chain carries TRBV20-1 and TRBJ1-1; no firm D call. The CDR3 covers 13 residues. Trimming cost V 2 bases and J 1 base, with 8 bases left between them. The germline gives CDR1 DFQATT, CDR2 SNEGSKA (reference sequence). In nucleotides, the CDR3 is TGCAGTGCTAGAATCAGACCGAACACTGAAGCTTTCTTT. This encodes CSARIRPNTEAFF.